The rows below give T cell receptor beta chains drawn from one sample of a study of T cell repertoires in ileal Crohn's disease. Sequencing used immunoSEQ multiplex PCR; TCRdb keeps in-frame clones, though not all of them. The sample lists thousands of clones; 70% to 85% were seen once. Sequenced sample: ileal tissue. Receptors originate from an adult with Crohn's disease. CDR3s include the opening cysteine and the closing phenylalanine or tryptophan. D genes are given only for firm matches. The size entry is marked missing in some rows and otherwise reads once, few, many or a size class.

- | TRBJ1-1 | - | TRBV18 | TGTGCCAGCTCACCTAACAGGCCGGGTACTGAAGCTTTCTTT | CASSPNRPGTEAFF
- | TRBJ2-3 | - | TRBV28 | TGTGCCAGCAGTACCCCCGATGGACTTTACACAGATACGCAGTATTTT | CASSTPDGLYTDTQYF
TRBD1 | TRBJ2-3 | - | TRBV29-1 | TGCAGCGTCTCCAGGGGGACGGATGGCACAGATACGCAGTATTTT | CSVSRGTDGTDTQYF
- | TRBJ2-2 | - | TRBV19 | TGTGCCAGTAGTATAGGGGTTCGGAGGATGACCGGGGAGCTGTTTTTT | CASSIGVRRMTGELFF
TRBD1 | TRBJ1-5 | few | TRBV28 | TGTGCCAGCAGTCCAGCGGGACAGGGCCGCAATCAGCCCCAGCATTTT | CASSPAGQGRNQPQHF
- | TRBJ2-7 | - | TRBV28 | TGTGCCAGTCAGGGAACCCCCTCCTACGAGCAGTACTTC | CASQGTPSYEQYF
TRBD2 | TRBJ2-7 | - | TRBV18 | TGTGCCAGCTCCCCTAGCGGGAGGAGCTCCTACGAGCAGTACTTC | CASSPSGRSSYEQYF
TRBD1 | TRBJ2-4 | - | TRBV19 | TGTGCCAGTAGTTTGGGACAGGAGTTTCGAAACATTCAGTACTTC | CASSLGQEFRNIQYF
- | TRBJ2-1 | - | TRBV5-1 | TGCGCCAGCAGCTTTGGGGGCCCCTACAATGAGCAGTTCTTC | CASSFGGPYNEQFF
TRBD1 | TRBJ1-6 | few | TRBV2 | TGTGCCAGCAGTTCATCGACAGGGGGTGCTAATTCACCCCTCCACTTT | CASSSSTGGANSPLHF
- | TRBJ1-1 | few | TRBV25-1 | TGTGCCAGCAGTCGCCTGACTATGAACACTGAAGCTTTCTTT | CASSRLTMNTEAFF
- | TRBJ1-1 | - | TRBV5-1 | TGCGCCAGCAGCCCCCTTGGCAGGCAGGGCACTGAAGCTTTCTTT | CASSPLGRQGTEAFF
TRBD1 | TRBJ2-1 | - | TRBV6-1 | TGTGCCAGCAGGGAGCCGGGACAGGGAACCAATGAGCAGTTCTTC | CASREPGQGTNEQFF
- | TRBJ1-1 | - | TRBV4-2 | TGTGCCAGCAGCCAAGAGGGGGCAAACACTGAAGCTTTCTTT | CASSQEGANTEAFF
TRBD1 | TRBJ2-1 | - | TRBV7-8 | TGTGCCAGCAGCTCGGGGACAGGGGCGTACAATGAGCAGTTCTTC | CASSSGTGAYNEQFF
- | TRBJ1-6 | - | TRBV7-9 | TGTGCCTACAGGGATAGGAATAATTCACCCCTCCACTTT | CAYRDRNNSPLHF
- | TRBJ1-1 | few | TRBV18 | TGTGCCAGCTCACCCGGAGGTGGATGGACTGAAGCTTTCTTT | CASSPGGGWTEAFF
- | TRBJ2-7 | - | TRBV6-1 | TGTGCCAGCAGGTTGACAGGAGATCGTCTGGGAGAGCAGTACTTC | CASRLTGDRLGEQYF
- | TRBJ2-2 | - | TRBV19 | TGTGCCAGTAGTATCGCCTCAGATCGTCGGGAGCTGTTTTTT | CASSIASDRRELFF
TRBD1 | TRBJ1-5 | - | TRBV28 | TGTGCCAGCAGTTTACAGGGGGCGACTCAGCCCCAGCATTTT | CASSLQGATQPQHF
TRBD1 | TRBJ1-6 | few | TRBV2 | TGTGCCAGCAGAGGGGACAGGGGTAATTCACCCCTCCACTTT | CASRGDRGNSPLHF
TRBD1 | TRBJ1-1 | - | TRBV27 | TGTGCCAGCCGACGGGACAGGGCTAGCACTGAAGCTTTCTTT | CASRRDRASTEAFF
- | TRBJ1-2 | - | TRBV7-9 | TGTGCCAGCACCAGGGACTATGGCTACACCTTC | CASTRDYGYTF
- | TRBJ1-2 | - | TRBV12-5 | TGTGCTAGTGGTTTCGGCACTAGCTATGGCTACACCTTC | CASGFGTSYGYTF
TRBD1 | TRBJ1-1 | - | TRBV18 | TGTGCCAGCTCGAAGGGGGCTCGGACTGAAGCTTTCTTT | CASSKGARTEAFF
- | TRBJ1-6 | - | TRBV5-1 | TGCGCCAGCAGCTTGTCGGCGGGGGCCCATAATTCACCCCTCCACTTT | CASSLSAGAHNSPLHF
- | TRBJ1-3 | - | TRBV12-5 | TGTGCTAGTCGGGGGACTGGAAACACCATATATTTT | CASRGTGNTIYF
- | TRBJ2-7 | - | TRBV6-5 | TGTGCCAGCAGTTACCCAGGAGGAACCGGCGAGCAGTACTTC | CASSYPGGTGEQYF
- | TRBJ1-4 | - | TRBV19 | TGTGCCTGTCGGAATAGTCTGCGGGATGAAAAACTGTTTTTT | CACRNSLRDEKLFF
- | TRBJ1-2 | few | TRBV6-5 | TGTGCCAGCAGCCCCGGCAGGCATGGCTACACCTTC | CASSPGRHGYTF
TRBD1 | TRBJ1-2 | once | TRBV23-1 | TGCGCCAATTACCCCAGGGGGTCGGATGGCTACACCTTC | CANYPRGSDGYTF
- | TRBJ1-1 | - | TRBV10-3 | TGTGCCATCAGTGTGCCAGGGGAGAAGGAAGCTTTCTTT | CAISVPGEKEAFF
- | TRBJ1-1 | few | TRBV19 | TGTGCCAGTAGCCCCGGGGAGAGTGGGATCGGAGCTTTCTTT | CASSPGESGIGAFF
- | TRBJ1-1 | few | TRBV2 | TGTGCCAGCTCGGGAGGAACGATCACTGAAGCTTTCTTT | CASSGGTITEAFF
TRBD1 | TRBJ2-7 | - | TRBV28 | TGTGCCAGCAGTCCATCCGGGACAGGGCTCGAGCAGTACTTC | CASSPSGTGLEQYF
TRBD1 | TRBJ1-2 | - | TRBV5-1 | TGCGCCAGCAGCACCGGACAGGGCTGGGGCTACACCTTC | CASSTGQGWGYTF
TRBD1 | TRBJ2-7 | - | TRBV10-2 | TGCGCCAGCGCTGACAGGGCCCTCATCTACGAGCAGTACTTC | CASADRALIYEQYF
- | TRBJ2-7 | - | TRBV2 | TGTGCCAGCAGTGAGCGCGGGCACTACGAGCAGTACTTC | CASSERGHYEQYF
- | TRBJ1-2 | - | TRBV5-6 | TGTGCCAGCAGCTTGGGCAGTGAGGTCGGGGGCTACACCTTC | CASSLGSEVGGYTF
TRBD1 | TRBJ1-1 | - | TRBV30 | TGTGCCTGGGACAGGGTAGAGGGTGAAGCTTTCTTT | CAWDRVEGEAFF
- | TRBJ2-2 | - | TRBV7-2 | TGTGCCAGTCCCCTGGGGCTACTCACGAACACCGGGGAGCTGTTTTTT | CASPLGLLTNTGELFF
- | TRBJ2-7 | - | TRBV6-1 | TGTGCCAGCAGTCCTGAGGACAGAAACTCCTACGAGCAGTACTTC | CASSPEDRNSYEQYF